A selection of T cell receptor beta chains follows, all from one sample in a study of blood T cell repertoires in COVID-19. Data came from immunoSEQ multiplex PCR; TCRdb stores just in-frame clones and leaves some out. Here the sample spans tens of thousands of clones, roughly 81% being singletons. Material: peripheral blood. The receptors shown here come from a woman aged 70-85 years with acute or convalescent COVID-19. Both conserved end residues are part of each CDR3. A D gene is named only where the DNA matches it firmly. A clone size is listed for some rows: how often the clone was seen (once, few, many), or a class if it is expanded.

TRBD1	TRBV7-3	once	TRBJ1-1	TGTGCCAGACTTGGGGAGCGGACAGGCTATTCCGGGAACACTGAAGCTTTCTTT	CARLGERTGYSGNTEAFF
TRBD2	TRBV15	NA	TRBJ2-1	TGTGCCACCAGCAGAGATGCCCGATTCAGTCTAGCGGCTCTACTAACCTACAATGAGCAGTTCTTC	CATSRDARFSLAALLTYNEQFF
NA	TRBV7-9	NA	TRBJ1-4	TGTGCCAGCAGCTTTCTTCAAAGCACTAATGAAAAACTGTTTTTT	CASSFLQSTNEKLFF
NA	TRBV11-3	few	TRBJ2-7	TGTGCCAGCAGTTCCATGACTCTGAGGAACGAGCAGTACTTC	CASSSMTLRNEQYF
TRBD1	TRBV4-1	NA	TRBJ1-2	TGCGCCAGCAGCCAAGGATCCTCTCTTAGGGGACAGAGCTATGGCTACACCTTC	CASSQGSSLRGQSYGYTF
TRBD2	TRBV28	NA	TRBJ2-7	TGTGCCAGCAGCCGAACGGGACTAGTGTACTCCGAGCAGTACTTC	CASSRTGLVYSEQYF
TRBD1	TRBV19	once	TRBJ1-5	TGTGCCAGTAGTATAATTAGGACAGGGGGGCTCTACAGCAATCAGCCCCAGCATTTT	CASSIIRTGGLYSNQPQHF
NA	TRBV18	NA	TRBJ1-6	TGTGCCAGCTCACTTGCACGTCAGGGAGGGAATTCACCCCTCCACTTT	CASSLARQGGNSPLHF
NA	TRBV5-1	NA	TRBJ2-1	TGCGCCAGCAAAGGGGCAGGGGATTACAATGAGCAGTTCTTC	CASKGAGDYNEQFF
TRBD2	TRBV7-9	NA	TRBJ2-1	TGTGCCAGCAGCTCCCAATGGACTAGCGACTACAATGAGCAGTTCTTC	CASSSQWTSDYNEQFF
TRBD2	TRBV7-2	NA	TRBJ2-7	TGTGCCAGCAGCTTAGACTTTCGACTAGCGGGACATTACGAGCAGTACTTC	CASSLDFRLAGHYEQYF
TRBD1	TRBV2	NA	TRBJ1-4	TGTGCCAGCAGGAGGGACAGCCCCTTAGGAGAAAAACTGTTTTTT	CASRRDSPLGEKLFF
NA	TRBV29-1	NA	TRBJ2-1	TGCAGCGTTCCCGGGAGATTCTCCTACAATGAGCAGTTCTTC	CSVPGRFSYNEQFF
TRBD2	TRBV25-1	NA	TRBJ2-1	TGTGCCAGCAGTGAATATATGACTAGCGGGGCTTACAATGAGCAGTTCTTC	CASSEYMTSGAYNEQFF
NA	TRBV2	NA	TRBJ1-2	TGTGCCAGCCAACAGGGAGGCTACACCTTC	CASQQGGYTF
NA	TRBV5-1	NA	TRBJ1-2	TGCGCCAGCAGCTCCGGTTTCAACTTCCCCTATGGCTACACCTTC	CASSSGFNFPYGYTF
NA	TRBV18	few	TRBJ1-5	TGTGCCAGCTCACCACCGGGACAACGAAACAATCAGCCCCAGCATTTT	CASSPPGQRNNQPQHF
TRBD2	TRBV4-2	once	TRBJ2-1	TGTGCCAGCAGCCAAGGGACTAGCGCATACAATGAGCAGTTCTTC	CASSQGTSAYNEQFF
TRBD1	TRBV18	NA	TRBJ1-2	TGTGCCAGCTCACCAACAGCGGGACAGGGCAACTATGGCTACACCTTC	CASSPTAGQGNYGYTF
TRBD1	TRBV6-4	NA	TRBJ2-5	TGTGCCAGCAGTGACGGGACAGGGCACGGAGAGACCCAGTACTTC	CASSDGTGHGETQYF
TRBD1	TRBV27	NA	TRBJ1-1	TGTGCCAGCAGTTACGGGACAGGGAACACTGAAGCTTTCTTT	CASSYGTGNTEAFF
NA	TRBV5-4	NA	TRBJ2-5	TGTGCCAGCAGTCGCCAGGGGCGGGAGACCCAGTACTTC	CASSRQGRETQYF
NA	TRBV9	NA	TRBJ2-7	TGTGCCAGCAGCCCTCACCCGGGTGCGGGATCCTACGAGCAGTACTTC	CASSPHPGAGSYEQYF
NA	TRBV2	few	TRBJ1-4	TGTGCCAGCGTCGAGGGTACACGTCGACCGTTTTTT	CASVEGTRRPFF
NA	TRBV21-1	NA	TRBJ1-6	TGTGCCAGCAGCAAACAGGGTAATGGTTCACCCCTCCACTTT	CASSKQGNGSPLHF
TRBD2	TRBV5-1	NA	TRBJ2-1	TGCGCCAGCACTCCGGGGGGATACTACAATGAGCAGTTCTTC	CASTPGGYYNEQFF
TRBD1	TRBV19	once	TRBJ1-1	TGTGCCAGTACCCAACGACAGGGTACCACTGAAGCTTTCTTT	CASTQRQGTTEAFF
NA	TRBV28	NA	TRBJ1-4	TGTGCCAGCAGCCCAACGGTTGAAAAACTGTTTTTT	CASSPTVEKLFF
TRBD1	TRBV29-1	NA	TRBJ1-1	TGCAGCGTTCGACTAACTACAGGGGGAGGAACTGAAGCTTTCTTT	CSVRLTTGGGTEAFF
TRBD2	TRBV4-1	NA	TRBJ2-7	TGCGCCAGCAGCCCTAGCGGGAGAACGTACGAGCAGTACTTC	CASSPSGRTYEQYF
NA	TRBV18	NA	TRBJ2-1	TGTGCCAGCTCACCGGACTTGACCTACAATGAGCAGTTCTTC	CASSPDLTYNEQFF
NA	TRBV28	NA	TRBJ2-7	TGTGCCAGCACCCCTGGCCCCTACGAGCAGTACTTC	CASTPGPYEQYF
TRBD1	TRBV19	NA	TRBJ1-1	TGTGCCAGTAGTCCCTGGACAGGGGAGTCCCCTGAAGCTTTCTTT	CASSPWTGESPEAFF
TRBD2	TRBV7-9	NA	TRBJ2-4	TGTGCCAGCAGCTTGGGTGGGACTAATAACATTCAGTACTTC	CASSLGGTNNIQYF
TRBD2	TRBV5-1	few	TRBJ2-7	TGCGCCAGCAGCGGACTAGCGGGAAAAGAGTGGTACTTC	CASSGLAGKEWYF
TRBD1	TRBV7-3	NA	TRBJ2-7	TGTGCCAGCAGCTTAGGACAGGGGGCTCCCTACGAGCAGTACTTC	CASSLGQGAPYEQYF
TRBD2	TRBV5-1	NA	TRBJ2-1	TGCGCCAGCAGCTTGGTGGCTAGCGGGAGACAGGAGCAGTTCTTC	CASSLVASGRQEQFF
TRBD1	TRBV7-9	few	TRBJ1-6	TGTGCCAGCAGCTTCGGACAGGGTCAGGGGCCCCTCCACTTT	CASSFGQGQGPLHF
NA	TRBV18	NA	TRBJ1-2	TGTGCCAGCTCACCACTGGGCATCCCTGAGGGCTATGGCTACACCTTC	CASSPLGIPEGYGYTF
TRBD1	TRBV29-1	NA	TRBJ1-6	TGCAGACCTGACAGGGGGCTGGGTTCACCCCTCCACTTT	CRPDRGLGSPLHF
TRBD1	TRBV5-6	NA	TRBJ1-5	TGTGCCAGCAGCTTGGACAGGGGAGCTGGATACAATCAGCCCCAGCATTTT	CASSLDRGAGYNQPQHF
TRBD1	TRBV19	few	TRBJ1-4	TGTGCCAGTAGTCTTTACAGGGGTTTTAATGAAAAACTGTTTTTT	CASSLYRGFNEKLFF
TRBD1	TRBV5-1	NA	TRBJ2-6	TGCGCCAGCAGTTTGGACAGGTATCGGTGGGTAGGGTTAGGCCCTGGGGCCAACGTCCTGACTTTC	CASSLDRYRWVGLGPGANVLTF
NA	TRBV20-1	NA	TRBJ2-5	TGCAGTGCGAGTTCCAAAGCGGAGACCCAGTACTTC	CSASSKAETQYF
TRBD1	TRBV7-9	NA	TRBJ2-1	TGTGCCAGCAGCTTAGACATGACAGGGGGAAGACCCTCCTACAATGAGCAGTTCTTC	CASSLDMTGGRPSYNEQFF
NA	TRBV5-1	NA	TRBJ2-4	TGCGCCAGCCGACCGGGGAATGAAAACATTCAGTACTTC	CASRPGNENIQYF
NA	TRBV6-5	NA	TRBJ2-3	TGTGCCAGCAGTTACGGGGGGAAGACAGATACGCAGTATTTT	CASSYGGKTDTQYF
NA	TRBV18	NA	TRBJ2-1	TGTGCCAGCTCACCACGCGGGGATGAGCAGTTCTTC	CASSPRGDEQFF
NA	TRBV24-1	NA	TRBJ2-2	TGTGCCACCACCGACGGGTACGGGGAGCTGTTTTTT	CATTDGYGELFF
TRBD1	TRBV28	NA	TRBJ1-2	TGTGCCAGCTGGACAGGGGAGGGGGAATCCTATGGCTACACCTTC	CASWTGEGESYGYTF
NA	TRBV2	NA	TRBJ2-1	TGTGCCAGCCTTTCCCAAGAGGGCAACAATGAGCAGTTCTTC	CASLSQEGNNEQFF